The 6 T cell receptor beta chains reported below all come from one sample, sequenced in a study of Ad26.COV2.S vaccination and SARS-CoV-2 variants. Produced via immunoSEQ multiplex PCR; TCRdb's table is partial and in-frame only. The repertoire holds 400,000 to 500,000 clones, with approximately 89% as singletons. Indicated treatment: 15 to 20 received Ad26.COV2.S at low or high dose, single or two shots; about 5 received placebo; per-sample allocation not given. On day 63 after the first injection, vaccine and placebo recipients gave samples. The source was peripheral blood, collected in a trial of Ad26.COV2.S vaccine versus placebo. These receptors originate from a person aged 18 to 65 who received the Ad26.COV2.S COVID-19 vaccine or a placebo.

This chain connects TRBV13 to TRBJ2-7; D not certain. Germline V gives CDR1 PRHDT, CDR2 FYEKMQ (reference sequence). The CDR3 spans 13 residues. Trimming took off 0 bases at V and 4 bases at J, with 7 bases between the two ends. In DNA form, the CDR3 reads TGTGCCAGCAGCTTAGGACTGGAATACGAGCAGTACGTC. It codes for CASSLGLEYEQYV.

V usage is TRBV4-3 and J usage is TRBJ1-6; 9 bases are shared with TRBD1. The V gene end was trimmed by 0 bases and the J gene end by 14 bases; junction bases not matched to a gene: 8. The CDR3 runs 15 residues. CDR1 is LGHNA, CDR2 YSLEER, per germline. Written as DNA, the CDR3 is TGCGCCAGCAGCCAAGATCCCAGCGGGACAGGGTCCCTCCACTTT. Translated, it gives CASSQDPSGTGSLHF.

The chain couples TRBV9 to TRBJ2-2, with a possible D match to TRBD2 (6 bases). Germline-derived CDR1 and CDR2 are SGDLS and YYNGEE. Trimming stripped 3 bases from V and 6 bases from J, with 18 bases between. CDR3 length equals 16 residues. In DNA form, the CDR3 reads TGTGCCAGCAGCGCCCTGAGGACTATTTCGGCCGGGGAGCTGTTTTTT. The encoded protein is CASSALRTISAGELFF.

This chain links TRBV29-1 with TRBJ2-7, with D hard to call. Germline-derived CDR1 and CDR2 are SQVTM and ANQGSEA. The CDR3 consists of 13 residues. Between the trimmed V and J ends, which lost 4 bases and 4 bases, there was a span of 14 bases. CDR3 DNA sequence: TGCAGCGTTGTGCGCCCGGCTGGGTACGAGCAGTACGTC. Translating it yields CSVVRPAGYEQYV.

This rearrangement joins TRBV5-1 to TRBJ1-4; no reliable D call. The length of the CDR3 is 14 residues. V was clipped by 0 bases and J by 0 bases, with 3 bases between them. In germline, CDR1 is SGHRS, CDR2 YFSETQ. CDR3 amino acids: CASSLVPTNEKLFF. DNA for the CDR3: TGCGCCAGCAGCTTGGTACCAACTAATGAAAAACTGTTTTTT.

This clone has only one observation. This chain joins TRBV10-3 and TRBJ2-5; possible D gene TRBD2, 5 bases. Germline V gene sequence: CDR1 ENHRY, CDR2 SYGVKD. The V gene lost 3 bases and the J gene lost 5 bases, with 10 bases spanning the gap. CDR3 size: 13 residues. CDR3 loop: CAISDGRKETQYF. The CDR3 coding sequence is TGTGCCATCAGTGATGGGAGAAAGGAGACCCAGTACTTC.